One sample yielded the 26 T cell receptor beta chains listed below, sequenced in a study of blood T cells in healthy people across ages. A second roughly 7 to 12 cycle PCR used barcoded and J-beta primers. TCRdb recomputed calls from the 5' RACE reads with MiXCR, one row per CDR3 protein. This sample carries some 1,800,000 distinct CDR3 sequences, around 42% of them seen once, and the ten largest clones take roughly 24%. The specimen sequenced was blood. These receptor sequences come from a human donor in good health.

In its sample, this clonotype was seen a few times. The chain recombines TRBV24-1 with TRBJ2-5; 8 bases align to TRBD2. Germline loops: CDR1 KGHDR, CDR2 SFDVKD. Trimming took 2 bases from V and 5 from J; bases not matched to a gene: 6. The CDR3 sequence is 15 residues long. The CDR3 DNA reads as TGTGCCACCAGTGATTCCGGGGGGGCGGAGGAGACCCAGTACTTC. Protein: CATSDSGGAEETQYF.

In this sample, this clonotype turned up a few times. The rearrangement links TRBV5-1 to TRBJ1-2; D is uncertain. The V end was cut by 1 base, the J end by 4 bases, with 8 bases between. Germline CDR1 is SGHRS and CDR2 is YFSETQ. The CDR3 has 13 amino acids. CDR3 amino acids: CASSLSPIYGYTF. As DNA, the CDR3 is TGCGCCAGCAGCTTGTCGCCCATCTATGGCTACACCTTC.

This clonotype turned up a few times. The chain recombines TRBV7-9 with TRBJ2-1; D possibly corresponds to TRBD2 (6 bases). The V end lost 7 bases, the J end lost 9 bases, and 22 bases lay between the germline ends. The CDR3 has 15 amino acids. Germline CDR1 and CDR2: SEHNR and FQNEAQ (reference sequence). In DNA, the CDR3 is TGTGCCAGCACATCTGCCGGGAAGACTAGACTTGAGCAGTTCTTC. This gives the protein CASTSAGKTRLEQFF.

This CDR3 is CASSLARAGGLETQYF. CDR3 nucleotides: TGTGCCAGCAGCTTAGCGCGGGCGGGGGGGCTGGAGACCCAGTACTTC. This chain connects TRBV7-2 to TRBJ2-5, with 9 bases fitting TRBD2. Germline-derived CDR1 and CDR2 are SGHTA and FQGNSA. After removal of 0 bases from V and 5 bases from J, the junction contained 7 bases not matched to a gene. The CDR3 loop spans 16 amino acids.

The rearrangement links TRBV20-1 to TRBJ2-1; D may be TRBD2 (7 bases). Germline CDR1 reads DFQATT; CDR2 reads SNEGSKA (reference sequence). The CDR3 consists of 15 residues. Trimming stripped 3 bases from V and 10 bases from J, with 22 bases between. This CDR3 reads CSARRRGGLTGEQFF. The CDR3 DNA reads TGCAGTGCTAGGCGGAGGGGGGGCCTCACAGGGGAGCAGTTCTTC.

The rearrangement links TRBV29-1 to TRBJ1-1, with a tentative D call TRBD1 (5 bases). The germline gives CDR1 SQVTM, CDR2 ANQGSEA. The CDR3 totals 13 residues. V lost 6 bases to trimming and J lost 1 base, with 12 bases between them. The CDR3 DNA sequence: TGCAGCGTGAAGGGACGGACGAACACTGAAGCTTTCTTT. It translates to CSVKGRTNTEAFF. The full variable domain, completed using reference TRBV29-1 and TRBJ1-1, is SAVISQKPSRDICQRGTSLTIQCQVDSQVTMMFWYRQQPGQSLTLIATANQGSEATYESGFVIDKFPISRPNLTFSTLTVSNMSPEDSSIYLCSVKGRTNTEAFFGQGTRLTVV.

The V gene is TRBV24-1, the J gene TRBJ1-5; perhaps TRBD1 as D (6 bases). V was pared by 4 bases and J by 7 bases, with 22 bases between. Looked up from germline, CDR1 is KGHDR and CDR2 is SFDVKD. The CDR3 contains 17 residues. CDR3 sequence reads: CATSDHRGGEGKQPQHF. Here the CDR3 DNA reads TGTGCCACCAGTGACCACCGGGGGGGCGAGGGAAAACAGCCCCAGCATTTT.

The chain is built from TRBV10-3 and TRBJ1-4; D remains ambiguous. From germline, CDR1 is ENHRY and CDR2 SYGVKD. The V end lost 0 bases, the J end lost 8 bases, and 10 bases lay between the germline ends. The CDR3 sequence is 14 residues long. The CDR3 is CAISESREREKLFF. CDR3 sequence (DNA): TGTGCCATCAGTGAGTCTCGGGAGAGAGAAAAACTGTTTTTT.

The chain has TRBV6-1 and TRBJ2-2; D gene uncertain. The CDR3 length is 13 residues. Germline V CDR1 and CDR2: MNHNS, SASEGT. The V and J ends lost 8 bases and 5 bases respectively, with 12 bases between them. In DNA form, the CDR3 reads TGTGCCAGCGGTTGGGTACGGACCGGGGAGCTGTTTTTT. As protein: CASGWVRTGELFF.

The chain carries TRBV6-5 and TRBJ1-4; weak D call: TRBD1 (5 bases). From germline, CDR1 is MNHEY and CDR2 SVGAGI. The CDR3 totals 17 residues. V was shortened by 0 bases and J by 7 bases, with 18 bases between the two germline ends. In DNA form, the CDR3 reads TGTGCCAGCAGTTACTCGATAGGCAGGGAAAGATTTGAAAAACTGTTTTTT. This gives the protein CASSYSIGRERFEKLFF.

The chain joins TRBV12-3 or TRBV12-4 to TRBJ2-7, with 7 positions matching TRBD2. The CDR3 consists of 15 residues. Losses at the gene ends were 3 bases for V and 5 bases for J; bases not matched to a gene: 10. CDR3: CASSFWASGANEQYF. The DNA for the CDR3 is TGTGCCAGCAGTTTTTGGGCTAGCGGTGCCAACGAGCAGTACTTC.

The chain combines TRBV29-1 with TRBJ1-4, with D unresolved. CDR1 is SQVTM, CDR2 ANQGSEA, per germline. Trimming removed 3 bases from V and 6 bases from J, with 11 bases in between. This CDR3 contains 13 residues. CDR3 coding DNA: TGCAGCGTTGACCCGAGGGTAGATGAAAAACTGTTTTTT. It encodes CSVDPRVDEKLFF.

This clonotype has a single count. The genes are TRBV6-5 and TRBJ1-2, with D maybe TRBD1 (5 bases). V was trimmed by 6 bases and J by 6 bases, leaving 17 bases between them. This CDR3 is built from 14 residues. Germline CDR1 is MNHEY and CDR2 is SVGAGI. Here the CDR3 reads CASSLQGTPHGYTF. DNA of the CDR3: TGTGCCAGCAGCCTCCAAGGGACTCCTCATGGCTACACCTTC.

This clonotype showed up just a few times. The chain links TRBV4-3 to TRBJ2-7; 7 bases align to TRBD1. V shed 1 base and J 6 bases; nucleotides not matched to a gene: 9. The V gene's germline CDR1 is LGHNA and CDR2 YSLEER. This CDR3 has 15 amino acids. The CDR3 spells CASSQVGQGVREQYF. CDR3 bases: TGCGCCAGCAGCCAAGTAGGGCAGGGGGTTCGCGAGCAGTACTTC.

This chain joins TRBV20-1 and TRBJ2-5; D is tentatively TRBD1 or TRBD2 (6 bases each). CDR1 and CDR2 (germline): DFQATT, SNEGSKA (reference sequence). With 3 bases removed from V and 1 base from J, the gap between germline ends came to 12 bases. The CDR3 loop spans 14 amino acids. CDR3 in amino acids: CSARPPGAQETQYF. As DNA, the CDR3 is TGCAGTGCTAGGCCCCCGGGGGCCCAAGAGACCCAGTACTTC.

The rearrangement uses TRBV15 and TRBJ2-3, with D perhaps matching TRBD2 (6 bases). This CDR3 is 16 amino acids long. Germline CDR1 and CDR2: LNHNV and YYDKDF (reference sequence). V was clipped by 6 bases and J by 3 bases, with 19 bases between them. The CDR3 is CATRGTLNAGTDTQYF. The CDR3 nucleotides read TGTGCCACCAGAGGGACTCTTAACGCCGGGACAGATACGCAGTATTTT.

This chain connects TRBV20-1 to TRBJ2-7; D may be TRBD1 or TRBD2 (5 bases each). This CDR3 is 11 amino acids long. The V end was cut by 3 bases, the J end by 6 bases, with 9 bases between. Germline CDR1 DFQATT, CDR2 SNEGSKA (reference sequence). CDR3 sequence reads: CSASSGAEQYF. The CDR3 region has the DNA TGCAGTGCTAGTTCCGGGGCCGAGCAGTACTTC.

V is TRBV29-1 and J is TRBJ2-3, with D tentatively TRBD1 (7 bases). Trimming stripped 6 bases from V and 6 bases from J, with 16 bases between. The CDR3 length is 13 residues. The germline V gene has CDR1 SQVTM and CDR2 ANQGSEA. The CDR3 DNA reads as TGCAGCGTGGGACAGCGGGCCGCCGATACGCAGTATTTT. It yields the protein CSVGQRAADTQYF.

The genes are TRBV7-9 and TRBJ1-2; D ambiguous. Germline V lookup: CDR1 SEHNR, CDR2 FQNEAQ (reference sequence). The CDR3 runs 13 residues. V was pared by 2 bases and J by 4 bases, with 8 bases between. Written as DNA, the CDR3 is TGTGCCAGCAGCTTAAAGCCAAGCTATGGCTACACCTTC. Its protein is CASSLKPSYGYTF.

The chain uses TRBV24-1 and TRBJ2-1; no clear D gene. The germline V gene encodes CDR1 KGHDR and CDR2 SFDVKD. Between the trimmed V and J ends, which lost 3 bases and 6 bases, there was a span of 8 bases. There are 13 residues in the CDR3. CDR3 sequence: CATSDEPRNEQFF. CDR3 nucleotides: TGTGCCACCAGTGATGAGCCCCGCAATGAGCAGTTCTTC.

About this clonotype itself: Because the CDR3's place on the DNA is in doubt, the DNA is left out and the CDR3 is given as listed by TCRdb. The chain uses TRBV29-1 and TRBJ1-3. The germline V gene has CDR1 SQVTM and CDR2 ANQGSEA. The CDR3 has 13 residues if both end residues are counted. The chain's CDR3 is CSVAGGNGNTRYF.

The rearrangement links TRBV30 to TRBJ1-2; no reliable D call. This CDR3 is built from 13 residues. In germline, CDR1 is GTSNPN, CDR2 SVGIG (reference sequence). CDR3: CALTASTNYGYTF. CDR3 in DNA: TGTGCTTTAACGGCATCTACTAACTATGGCTACACCTTC.

This clonotype has just a few counts. The chain recombines TRBV6-6 with TRBJ1-5; TRBD1 might be the D (6 bases). The germline V gene has CDR1 MNHNY and CDR2 SVGAGI (reference sequence). V was trimmed by 2 bases and J by 7 bases, leaving 12 bases between them. The CDR3 is 14 amino acids. The CDR3 loop reads CASSYEGGRQPQHF. CDR3 DNA: TGTGCCAGCAGTTACGAGGGGGGAAGACAGCCCCAGCATTTT.

The chain joins TRBV4-2 to TRBJ2-5, with 11 bases lining up with TRBD2. The CDR3 covers 17 residues. Germline V gene data show CDR1 as LGHNA and CDR2 as YNFKEQ. Unmatched junction bases numbered 10, after V lost 3 bases and J lost 4 bases. CDR3 loop: CASSQGTSGLRRETQYF. The DNA for the CDR3 is TGTGCCAGCAGCCAGGGGACTAGCGGCCTACGGAGAGAGACCCAGTACTTC.

This clonotype was counted only a few times. V is TRBV29-1 and J is TRBJ2-3; tentatively, D is TRBD2 (6 bases). This CDR3 is built from 16 residues. Germline V gene sequence: CDR1 SQVTM, CDR2 ANQGSEA. V was shortened by 7 bases and J by 0 bases, with 20 bases between the two germline ends. The CDR3 sequence: CSASPVVADSTDTQYF. CDR3 coding DNA: TGCAGCGCCAGCCCCGTAGTAGCGGATAGCACAGATACGCAGTATTTT.

About this clonotype: The germline gene is not matched at one end of the junction; a read error may be the cause. The V call is TRBV7-3, the J call TRBJ2-3; TRBD2 matches 8 bases. CDR1 is SGHTA, CDR2 FQGTGA, per germline. The CDR3 contains 15 residues. The chain's CDR3 is CTSSLFGGDADTQYF. For the CDR3, the DNA is TGTACCAGCAGTCTTTTCGGGGGGGACGCAGATACGCAGTATTTT. Supplemented by reference TRBV7-3 and TRBJ2-3, the full variable domain reads GAGVSQTPSNKVTEKGKYVELRCDPISGHTALYWYRQSLGQGPEFLIYFQGTGAADDSGLPNDRFFAVRPEGSVSTLKIQRTERGDSAVYLCTSSLFGGDADTQYFGPGTRLTVL.